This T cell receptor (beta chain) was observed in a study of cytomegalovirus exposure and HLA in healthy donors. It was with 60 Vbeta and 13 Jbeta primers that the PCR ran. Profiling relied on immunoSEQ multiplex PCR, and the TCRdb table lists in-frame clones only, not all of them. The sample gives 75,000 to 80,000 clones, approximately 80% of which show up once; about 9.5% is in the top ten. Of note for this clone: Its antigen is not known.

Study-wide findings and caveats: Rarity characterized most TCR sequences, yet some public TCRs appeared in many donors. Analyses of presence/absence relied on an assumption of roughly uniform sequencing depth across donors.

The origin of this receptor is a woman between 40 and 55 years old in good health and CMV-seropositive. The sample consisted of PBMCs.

In DNA, the CDR3 is TGTGCCAGTAGTAACGAGCGGGGGGCTGGAGATACGCAGTATTTT. This codes for CASSNERGAGDTQYF. V usage is TRBV19 and J usage is TRBJ2-3; 9 bases align to TRBD2. Per the germline V gene, CDR1 is LNHDA and CDR2 is SQIVND (reference sequence). With V trimmed by 4 bases and J by 5 bases, 7 bases remained unmatched. The CDR3 totals 15 residues.